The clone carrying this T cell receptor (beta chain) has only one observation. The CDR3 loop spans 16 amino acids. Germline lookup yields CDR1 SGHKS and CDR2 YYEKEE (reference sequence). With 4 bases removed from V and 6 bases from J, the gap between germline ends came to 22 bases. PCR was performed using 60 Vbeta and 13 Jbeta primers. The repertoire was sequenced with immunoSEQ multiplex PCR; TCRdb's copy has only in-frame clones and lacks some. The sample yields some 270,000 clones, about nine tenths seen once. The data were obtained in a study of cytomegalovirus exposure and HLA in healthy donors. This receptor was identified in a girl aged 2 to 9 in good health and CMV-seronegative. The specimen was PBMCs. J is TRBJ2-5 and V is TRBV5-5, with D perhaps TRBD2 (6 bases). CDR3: CASSPPLRDANQTQYF. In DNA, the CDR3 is TGTGCCAGCAGCCCCCCGCTGCGGGACGCCAACCAGACCCAGTACTTC. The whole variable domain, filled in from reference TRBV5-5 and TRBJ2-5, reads DAGVTQSPTHLIKTRGQQVTLRCSPISGHKSVSWYQQVLGQGPQFIFQYYEKEERGRGNFPDRFSARQFPNYSSELNVNALLLGDSALYLCASSPPLRDANQTQYFGPGTRLLVL.